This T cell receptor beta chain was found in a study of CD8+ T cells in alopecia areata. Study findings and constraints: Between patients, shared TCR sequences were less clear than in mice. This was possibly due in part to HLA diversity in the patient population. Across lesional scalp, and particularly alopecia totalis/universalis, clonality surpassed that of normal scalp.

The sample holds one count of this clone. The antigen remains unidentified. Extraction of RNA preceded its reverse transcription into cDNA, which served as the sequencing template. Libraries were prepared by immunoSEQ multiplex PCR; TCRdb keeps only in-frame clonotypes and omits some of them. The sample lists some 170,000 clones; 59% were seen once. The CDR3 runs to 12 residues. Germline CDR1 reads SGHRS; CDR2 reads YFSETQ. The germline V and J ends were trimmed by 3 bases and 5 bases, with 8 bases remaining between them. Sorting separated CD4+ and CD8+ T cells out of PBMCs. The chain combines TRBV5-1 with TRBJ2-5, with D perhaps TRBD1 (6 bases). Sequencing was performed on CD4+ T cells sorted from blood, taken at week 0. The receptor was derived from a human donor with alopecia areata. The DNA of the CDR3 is TGCGCCAGCAGCTCAACAGGGGAGACCCAGTACTTC. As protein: CASSSTGETQYF.